These T cell receptor beta chains were read from a single sample in a study of blood T cell repertoires in COVID-19. Some clones are missing from TCRdb's copy, which holds only in-frame ones; the method was immunoSEQ multiplex PCR. The sample yields approximately 18,000 clones, roughly 90% seen once. The sample taken for sequencing was peripheral blood. These receptors all stem from a human donor in a cohort sampled during active COVID-19. The CDR3 runs from the conserved cysteine through the conserved F or W. D genes are given only for firm matches. Clone size is not always given. Where it is, it says once, few, many or a class for expanded clones.

-,TRBV18,TRBD2,TRBJ2-1,CASSRQASGSRVANEQFF,TGTGCCAGCTCACGTCAGGCTAGCGGGAGCCGGGTGGCCAATGAGCAGTTCTTC
once,TRBV7-9,-,TRBJ2-6,CASSFAKSGANVLTF,TGTGCCAGCAGCTTTGCTAAGTCTGGGGCCAACGTCCTGACTTTC
-,TRBV7-2,TRBD2,TRBJ2-1,CASSLASGLSYNEQFF,TGTGCCAGCAGCTTAGCATCGGGACTATCATACAATGAGCAGTTCTTC
once,TRBV7-3,TRBD2,TRBJ2-1,CVSSLREGEQFF,TGTGTCAGCAGCTTAAGGGAGGGTGAGCAGTTCTTC
-,TRBV6-1,TRBD1,TRBJ2-7,CASSEDRSSYEQYF,TGTGCCAGCAGTGAGGACAGGAGCTCCTACGAGCAGTACTTC
-,TRBV7-8,TRBD1,TRBJ1-5,CASSSDRGINQPQHF,TGTGCCAGCAGTTCGGACAGGGGTATTAATCAGCCCCAGCATTTT
-,TRBV5-1,TRBD1,TRBJ2-2,CASSPRTGVNTGELFF,TGCGCCAGCAGCCCCAGGACAGGGGTAAACACCGGGGAGCTGTTTTTT
few,TRBV5-1,TRBD2,TRBJ2-1,CASSLGRGLAGVEQFF,TGCGCCAGCAGCTTGGGGCGGGGACTAGCGGGAGTTGAGCAGTTCTTC
-,TRBV6-6,TRBD2,TRBJ2-7,CASSYGTSSYEQYF,TGTGCCAGCAGTTACGGGACTAGCTCCTACGAGCAGTACTTC
-,TRBV5-1,-,TRBJ2-5,CASSLGQSQETQYF,TGCGCCAGCAGCCTAGGACAGTCCCAAGAGACCCAGTACTTC
-,TRBV2,TRBD1,TRBJ2-1,CASSWTGGRNEQFF,TGTGCCAGCAGTTGGACAGGGGGTAGGAATGAGCAGTTCTTC
-,TRBV11-2,TRBD1,TRBJ1-4,CATGRTGVNEKLFF,TGTGCCACCGGCAGGACAGGGGTTAATGAAAAACTGTTTTTT
-,TRBV5-6,TRBD1,TRBJ2-4,CASSLGTGDKNIQYF,TGTGCCAGCAGCCTGGGGACAGGGGACAAAAACATTCAGTACTTC
-,TRBV19,TRBD2,TRBJ2-5,CASSPGTSGRVETQYF,TGTGCCAGTAGTCCTGGGACTAGCGGGAGGGTAGAGACCCAGTACTTC
medium-sized,TRBV27,-,TRBJ2-5,CASSLSRHPQETQYF,TGTGCCAGCAGTTTATCGAGACACCCCCAAGAGACCCAGTACTTC
-,TRBV27,TRBD2,TRBJ2-1,CASSLYGSGRDYNEQFF,TGTGCCAGCAGTTTATACGGAAGCGGGAGGGATTACAATGAGCAGTTCTTC
-,TRBV25-1,TRBD2,TRBJ2-1,CASSESGRENEQFF,TGTGCCAGCAGTGAATCTGGGCGGGAGAATGAGCAGTTCTTC
-,TRBV14,-,TRBJ1-1,CASSHARGTLNTEAFF,TGTGCCAGCAGCCATGCGAGGGGGACCCTGAACACTGAAGCTTTCTTT
-,TRBV2,TRBD1,TRBJ2-3,CASNRDRGGDTQYF,TGTGCCAGCAACCGGGACAGGGGTGGCGATACGCAGTATTTT
-,TRBV7-8,TRBD1,TRBJ1-2,CASSPTSTGVGGYTF,TGTGCCAGCAGCCCAACCTCCACAGGGGTGGGAGGCTACACCTTC
-,TRBV5-1,-,TRBJ1-1,CASSFDRANTEAFF,TGCGCCAGCAGCTTCGACAGAGCCAACACTGAAGCTTTCTTT
-,TRBV3-1/TRBV3-2,TRBD2,TRBJ2-1,CASSQDVVAGRGDEQFF,TGTGCCAGCAGCCAAGACGTAGTAGCGGGGCGGGGGGATGAGCAGTTCTTC
-,TRBV25-1,TRBD1,TRBJ1-6,CASSSQGAESPLHF,TGTGCCAGCTCTTCTCAGGGGGCGGAATCACCCCTCCACTTT
-,TRBV5-4,TRBD1,TRBJ2-7,CASSLGQGSEQYF,TGTGCCAGCAGCTTGGGACAGGGGAGTGAGCAGTACTTC
-,TRBV5-1,TRBD1,TRBJ2-5,CASSLGPQGVGETQYF,TGCGCCAGCAGCTTGGGCCCCCAGGGGGTGGGCGAGACCCAGTACTTC
-,TRBV28,TRBD1,TRBJ1-2,CASTRRGVGYTF,TGTGCCAGCACGCGCAGGGGGGTGGGCTACACCTTC
-,TRBV28,-,TRBJ1-5,CASSPDRSRQPQHF,TGTGCCAGCAGTCCCGACAGAAGCCGACAGCCCCAGCATTTT
-,TRBV12-3/TRBV12-4,-,TRBJ2-1,CASSFGRADEQFF,TGTGCCAGCAGTTTTGGGCGGGCAGATGAGCAGTTCTTC
-,TRBV5-1,TRBD1,TRBJ1-2,CASSLNRDRGGYTF,TGCGCCAGCAGCCTGAACCGGGACAGGGGAGGCTACACCTTC
-,TRBV6-5,-,TRBJ1-2,CASSYSGAGGYTF,TGTGCCAGCAGTTACTCAGGGGCGGGGGGCTACACCTTC
-,TRBV7-2,-,TRBJ1-1,CASSLSYAEAFF,TGTGCCAGCAGCTTATCCTACGCTGAAGCTTTCTTT
few,TRBV5-1,-,TRBJ2-7,CASSLAGSATGQYF,TGCGCCAGCAGCTTGGCCGGGTCGGCTACGGGGCAGTACTTC
-,TRBV9,TRBD2,TRBJ2-5,CASSPTSGGDGETQYF,TGTGCCAGCAGCCCAACTAGCGGGGGGGATGGTGAGACCCAGTACTTC
-,TRBV3-1/TRBV3-2,TRBD1,TRBJ1-2,CASSGQGAYGYTF,TGTGCCAGCAGCGGTCAGGGGGCTTATGGCTACACCTTC
-,TRBV24-1,-,TRBJ1-2,CATSGRGAHGYTF,TGTGCCACCAGTGGGAGGGGCGCACATGGCTACACCTTC
-,TRBV7-9,TRBD1,TRBJ2-2,CASSWTGYTGELFF,TGTGCCAGCAGTTGGACAGGGTACACCGGGGAGCTGTTTTTT
-,TRBV5-1,-,TRBJ2-7,CASSIQQGTYEQYF,TGCGCCAGCAGCATACAACAGGGTACCTACGAGCAGTACTTC
-,TRBV19,-,TRBJ1-2,CASSMSGINYGYTF,TGTGCCAGTAGTATGTCGGGGATTAACTATGGCTACACCTTC
few,TRBV7-2,-,TRBJ2-3,CASSLEVVRLLTGVRLYF,TGTGCCAGCAGCTTAGAGGTCGTTAGACTCCTCACGGGAGTACGTCTGTATTTT
once,TRBV7-3,TRBD1,TRBJ2-3,CASSLDRGRDTQYF,TGTGCCAGCAGCTTGGACAGGGGGCGGGATACGCAGTATTTT
-,TRBV3-1/TRBV3-2,TRBD2,TRBJ2-7,CASSQRTSGAYEQYF,TGTGCCAGCAGCCAAAGGACTAGCGGTGCCTACGAGCAGTACTTC
once,TRBV5-4,-,TRBJ2-5,CASSLGGQETQYF,TGTGCCAGCAGCTTGGGCGGCCAAGAGACCCAGTACTTC
-,TRBV2,TRBD2,TRBJ2-5,CASQEREGKETQYF,TGTGCCAGCCAGGAGCGGGAGGGCAAAGAGACCCAGTACTTC
-,TRBV24-1,-,TRBJ2-1,CATSDLGAGGSSYNEQFF,TGTGCCACCAGTGATTTAGGAGCGGGTGGAAGCTCCTACAATGAGCAGTTCTTC
-,TRBV11-2,TRBD2,TRBJ2-1,CASSPVAGAHNEQFF,TGTGCCAGCAGCCCAGTAGCGGGAGCGCACAATGAGCAGTTCTTC
few,TRBV19,-,TRBJ1-1,CASSIGQDTEAFF,TGTGCCAGTAGTATAGGACAGGACACTGAAGCTTTCTTT
-,TRBV15,-,TRBJ1-2,CATSSRGGGAGYTF,TGTGCCACCAGCAGTCGAGGGGGGGGTGCTGGCTACACCTTC
-,TRBV5-1,TRBD1,TRBJ1-1,CASSWGGQANTEAFF,TGCGCCAGCAGTTGGGGGGGACAGGCAAACACTGAAGCTTTCTTT
-,TRBV7-9,-,TRBJ1-6,CASSWEGSYNSPLHF,TGTGCCAGCAGCTGGGAGGGGAGCTACAATTCACCCCTCCACTTT
-,TRBV28,TRBD1,TRBJ1-5,CASSLRQGADNQPQHF,TGTGCCAGCAGTTTACGGCAGGGGGCAGATAATCAGCCCCAGCATTTT
-,TRBV29-1,TRBD1,TRBJ2-7,CSVEKGPGTGYYEQYF,TGCAGCGTTGAAAAGGGACCCGGGACAGGATACTACGAGCAGTACTTC
-,TRBV9,TRBD2,TRBJ2-1,CASSPDSGSFNEQFF,TGTGCCAGCAGCCCAGATAGCGGGAGCTTCAATGAGCAGTTCTTC
-,TRBV5-1,-,TRBJ2-2,CASSSSGKNTGELFF,TGCGCCAGCAGCTCGTCAGGGAAGAACACCGGGGAGCTGTTTTTT
-,TRBV5-4,TRBD2,TRBJ2-2,CASSTEMAGVRSGELFF,TGTGCCAGCAGCACAGAGATGGCGGGAGTAAGGAGCGGGGAGCTGTTTTTT
-,TRBV7-3,-,TRBJ2-1,CASSLRAPRRGNEQFF,TGTGCCAGCAGCTTAAGGGCGCCCAGACGAGGGAATGAGCAGTTCTTC
-,TRBV19,TRBD1,TRBJ1-3,CASRQGARGNTIYF,TGTGCCAGTAGACAGGGGGCCCGAGGAAACACCATATATTTT
-,TRBV2,TRBD1,TRBJ2-2,CASTGTAANTGELFF,TGTGCCAGCACAGGGACAGCCGCGAACACCGGGGAGCTGTTTTTT
-,TRBV28,TRBD1,TRBJ2-7,CASSLGQGTTYEQYF,TGTGCCAGCAGTTTAGGACAGGGGACCACCTACGAGCAGTACTTC
-,TRBV30,TRBD1,TRBJ2-7,CAWSPTGTVSSYEQYF,TGTGCCTGGAGTCCTACCGGGACAGTGAGCTCCTACGAGCAGTACTTC